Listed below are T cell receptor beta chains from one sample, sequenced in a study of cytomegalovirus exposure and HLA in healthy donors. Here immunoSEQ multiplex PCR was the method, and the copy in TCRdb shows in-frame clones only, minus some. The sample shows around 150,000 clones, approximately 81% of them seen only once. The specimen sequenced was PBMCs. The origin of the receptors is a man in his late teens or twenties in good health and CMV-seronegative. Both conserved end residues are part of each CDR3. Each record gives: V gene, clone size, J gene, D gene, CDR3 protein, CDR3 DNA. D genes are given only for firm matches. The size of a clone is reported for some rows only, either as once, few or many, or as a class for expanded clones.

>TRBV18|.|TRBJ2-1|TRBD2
CASSPSGTSDYNEQFF
TGTGCCAGCTCACCATCCGGGACTAGCGACTACAATGAGCAGTTCTTC
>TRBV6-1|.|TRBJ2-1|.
CASRDSGTPYNEQFF
TGTGCCAGCAGGGACAGCGGGACCCCCTACAATGAGCAGTTCTTC
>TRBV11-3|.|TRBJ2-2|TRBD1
CASSLDQSGTGNTGELFF
TGTGCCAGCAGCTTAGATCAATCCGGGACAGGGAACACCGGGGAGCTGTTTTTT
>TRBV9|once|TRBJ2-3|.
CASSADTPADTQYF
TGTGCCAGCAGCGCCGACACACCGGCGGATACGCAGTATTTT
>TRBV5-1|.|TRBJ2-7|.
CASSETSYEQYF
TGCGCCAGCAGTGAAACTTCCTACGAGCAGTACTTC
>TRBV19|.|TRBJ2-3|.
CASSSQGDGDTQYF
TGTGCCAGTAGTTCTCAGGGCGATGGAGATACGCAGTATTTT
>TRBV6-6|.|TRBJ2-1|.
CASSSGGTEQFF
TGTGCCAGCAGCTCTGGGGGGACTGAGCAGTTCTTC
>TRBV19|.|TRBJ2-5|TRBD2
CASRTWAGEQETQYF
TGTGCCAGTAGGACTTGGGCGGGGGAACAAGAGACCCAGTACTTC
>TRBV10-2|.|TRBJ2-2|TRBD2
CASSESLSGRGGELFF
TGCGCCAGCAGTGAGTCTCTCAGCGGGAGAGGGGGGGAGCTGTTTTTT
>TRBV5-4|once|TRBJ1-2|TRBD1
CASSGDSNYGYTF
TGTGCCAGCAGTGGGGACAGTAACTATGGCTACACCTTC
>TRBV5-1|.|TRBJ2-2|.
CASSLRTPSVSNTGELFF
TGCGCCAGCAGCTTGCGTACTCCTAGCGTTAGTAACACCGGGGAGCTGTTTTTT
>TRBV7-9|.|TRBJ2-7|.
CASSLGSLGQFSYEQYF
TGTGCCAGCAGCTTAGGCAGCCTCGGACAGTTTTCCTACGAGCAGTACTTC
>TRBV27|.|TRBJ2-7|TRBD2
CASSSRTSGSYEQYF
TGTGCCAGCAGTTCACGGACTAGCGGCTCCTACGAGCAGTACTTC
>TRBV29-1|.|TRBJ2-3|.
CSVEQESTDTQYF
TGCAGCGTTGAGCAGGAATCGACAGATACGCAGTATTTT
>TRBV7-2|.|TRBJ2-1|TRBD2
CASSLGGRGSGSYNEQFF
TGTGCCAGCAGCTTAGGGGGGAGGGGGAGCGGGAGTTACAATGAGCAGTTCTTC
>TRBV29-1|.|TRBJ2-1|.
CSALRNEQFF
TGCAGCGCCCTGCGCAATGAGCAGTTCTTC
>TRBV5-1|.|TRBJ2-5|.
CASSSSFQETQYF
TGCGCCAGCAGCTCCTCCTTCCAAGAGACCCAGTACTTC
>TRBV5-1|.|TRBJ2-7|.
CASSFQASSYEQYF
TGCGCCAGCAGCTTCCAGGCCAGTTCCTACGAGCAGTACTTC
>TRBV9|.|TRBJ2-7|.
CASSALQESYEQYF
TGTGCCAGCAGCGCCTTACAGGAATCCTACGAGCAGTACTTC
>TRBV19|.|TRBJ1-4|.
CASSITQTNEKLFF
TGTGCCAGTAGTATAACCCAGACTAATGAAAAACTGTTTTTT
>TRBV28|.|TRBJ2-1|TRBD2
CASSPRTSGPVYNEQFF
TGTGCCAGCAGTCCCAGGACTAGCGGGCCCGTTTACAACGAGCAGTTCTTC
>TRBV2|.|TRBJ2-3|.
CASSYTDTQYF
TGTGCCAGCAGTTACACAGATACGCAGTATTTT
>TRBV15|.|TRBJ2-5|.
CATSRPGLQQETQYF
TGTGCCACCAGCAGACCGGGACTTCAACAAGAGACCCAGTACTTC
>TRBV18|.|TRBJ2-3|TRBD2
CASSPRPLAGGYTDTQYF
TGTGCCAGCTCACCGCGCCCTTTAGCGGGAGGTTACACAGATACGCAGTATTTT
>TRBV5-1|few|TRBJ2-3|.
CASSGGGGANVADTQYF
TGCGCCAGCAGCGGTGGCGGCGGCGCGAACGTGGCAGATACGCAGTATTTT
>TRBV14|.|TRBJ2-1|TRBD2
CASSQDGAGGRFF
TGTGCCAGCAGCCAAGATGGTGCGGGAGGGCGGTTCTTC
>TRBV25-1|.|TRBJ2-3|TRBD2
CASSDPAGAGESRDTQYF
TGTGCCAGCAGTGACCCAGCGGGGGCAGGGGAGTCTAGGGATACGCAGTATTTT
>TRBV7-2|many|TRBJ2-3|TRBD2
CASSLGTRSTDTQYF
TGTGCCAGCAGCTTAGGGACTAGGAGCACAGATACGCAGTATTTT
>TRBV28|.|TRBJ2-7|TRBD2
CASSSYEDGRREYF
TGTGCCAGCAGTTCTTATGAGGACGGGAGGCGGGAGTACTTC
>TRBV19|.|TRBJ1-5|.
CASSARQYSNQPQHF
TGTGCCAGTAGTGCGCGACAGTATAGCAATCAGCCCCAGCATTTT
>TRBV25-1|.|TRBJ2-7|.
CASSEPGSSYEQYF
TGTGCCAGCAGTGAGCCGGGGAGTTCCTACGAGCAGTACTTC
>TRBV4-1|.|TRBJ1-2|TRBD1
CASSQEGQGRGYTF
TGCGCCAGCAGCCAAGAGGGACAGGGTAGGGGCTACACCTTC
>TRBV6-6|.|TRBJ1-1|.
CASSRHTNTEAFF
TGTGCCAGCTCGCGACACACGAACACTGAAGCTTTCTTT
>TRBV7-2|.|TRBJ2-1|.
CASSPHSAPNSYNEQFF
TGTGCCAGCAGCCCTCACTCTGCACCTAACTCCTACAATGAGCAGTTCTTC
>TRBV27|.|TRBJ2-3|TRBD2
CASSAGTSGGDTQYF
TGTGCCAGCAGTGCTGGGACTAGCGGTGGAGATACGCAGTATTTT
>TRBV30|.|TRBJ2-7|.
CAWSKQVSYEQYF
TGTGCCTGGAGTAAACAGGTATCTTACGAGCAGTACTTC
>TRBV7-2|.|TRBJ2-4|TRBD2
CASSSRRTSGIAKNIQYF
TGTGCCAGCAGCTCCCGCAGGACTAGCGGAATAGCCAAAAACATTCAGTACTTC
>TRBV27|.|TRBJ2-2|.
CASSFAQRWTGELFF
TGTGCCAGCAGTTTTGCCCAGCGCTGGACCGGGGAGCTGTTTTTT
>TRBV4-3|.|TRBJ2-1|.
CASSQGGSTYNEQFF
TGCGCCAGCAGCCAAGGAGGGAGTACCTACAATGAGCAGTTCTTC
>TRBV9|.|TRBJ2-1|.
CASSTSGNEQFF
TGTGCCAGCAGCACCAGTGGTAATGAGCAGTTCTTC
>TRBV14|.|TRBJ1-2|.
CASSRTSFNYGYTF
TGTGCCAGCAGCCGGACATCCTTTAACTATGGCTACACCTTC
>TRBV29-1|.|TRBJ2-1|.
CSGGSTDSRRYNEQFF
TGCAGCGGAGGATCTACGGACAGCAGAAGGTACAATGAGCAGTTCTTC
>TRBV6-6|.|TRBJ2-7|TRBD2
CASKQRELGEQYF
TGTGCCAGCAAACAGCGGGAGTTGGGCGAGCAGTACTTC
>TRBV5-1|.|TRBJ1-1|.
CASSLWSRVTEAFF
TGCGCCAGCAGCCTGTGGTCCAGGGTCACTGAAGCTTTCTTT
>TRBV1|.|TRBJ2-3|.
CTSSQASGSSGTDTQYF
TGCACCAGCAGCCAAGCCTCGGGGAGTAGCGGCACAGATACGCAGTATTTT
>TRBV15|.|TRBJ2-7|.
CATSRDVLGSGTLYEQYF
TGTGCCACCAGCAGAGATGTCCTAGGTAGCGGAACTCTCTACGAGCAGTACTTC
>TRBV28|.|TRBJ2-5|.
CASSPPTPKTQYF
TGTGCCAGCAGCCCGCCCACGCCTAAGACCCAGTACTTC
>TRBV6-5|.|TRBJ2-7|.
CASRQGTYEQYF
TGTGCCAGCAGGCAGGGCACCTACGAGCAGTACTTC
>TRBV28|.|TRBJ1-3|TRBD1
CASSFPTGKGNTIYF
TGTGCCAGCAGTTTCCCGACAGGGAAAGGAAACACCATATATTTT
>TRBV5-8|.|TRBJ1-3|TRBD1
CASTRGGLRFSGNTIYF
TGTGCCAGCACGAGAGGGGGCTTACGCTTCTCTGGAAACACCATATATTTT
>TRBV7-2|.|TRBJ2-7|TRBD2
CASSLIGGASGTGTYEQYF
TGTGCCAGCAGCTTAATAGGGGGGGCTAGCGGGACCGGTACCTACGAGCAGTACTTC